This entry is about one T cell receptor beta chain. In its sample, this clonotype was seen a few times. The target of this receptor is not known. No clone much larger than this one lies a single base away; base qualities are absent. V drops 4 bases and J drops 9 bases, leaving 16 bases in between. There are 14 amino acids in the CDR3, from cysteine to phenylalanine inclusive. The retained sequence is limited to the CDR3, 42 bases, with the frame set at the first base. For CDR1 and CDR2, the germline V gene lists SGHTA and FQGNSA. This entry is derived from a study of type 1 regulatory T cells (dated by TCRdb to the early 2020s). As for the study more broadly: An in vitro protocol by which a Tr1-enriched, alloantigen-specific CD4 T cell product named T-allo10 was generated was characterized in the study. T-allo10 was being tested clinically in patients with hematological malignancies who were undergoing allogeneic hematopoietic stem cell transplantation.

TCRdb lists the instrument as Illumina MiSeq. TCRdb reran the public reads through fastp at Q25 and MiXCR, keeping productive beta chains. A single entry per CDR3 protein holds the most common genes and DNA from its merged rows. The sample table holds 75,000 to 100,000 distinct CDR3 sequences, of which about a third were seen once. 2% to 2.5% of the sample rests with the top ten. The specimen was CD4+ T cells, either the whole sample or a sorted fraction (not recorded which). The rearrangement joined TRBV7-2 to TRBJ2-1; the D region possibly corresponds to TRBD2 (6 bases align). The TCR was taken from a human donor in good health. The CDR3 protein is CASSWGRGNPEQFF. Here is the DNA: TGTGCCAGCAGCTGGGGCCGGGGGAACCCTGAGCAGTTCTTC.